The 18 T cell receptor beta chains reported below all come from one sample, sequenced in a study of shared clonotypes between healthy human individuals. The protocol was immunoSEQ multiplex PCR, while the TCRdb copy is restricted to in-frame clones and leaves out a portion. In the table there are hundreds of thousands of clones, roughly 70% of which are singletons. Sequencing was performed on memory CD4+ T cells sorted from blood. As for subset: CD45RA-negative fraction. These receptor sequences come from a woman aged 25 to 45 in good health.

This chain connects TRBV5-1 to TRBJ2-5; 11 bases fit TRBD1. Germline V gives CDR1 SGHRS, CDR2 YFSETQ. The CDR3 has 15 amino acids. V shed 4 bases and J 5 bases; nucleotides not matched to a gene: 7. Here the CDR3 reads CASSKGTGGWETQYF. CDR3 nucleotide sequence: TGCGCCAGCAGCAAGGGGACAGGGGGATGGGAGACCCAGTACTTC.

The chain couples TRBV19 to TRBJ2-2; D gene ambiguous. The ends were cut back, 3 bases at V and 0 bases at J, with 8 bases in the middle. The CDR3 has 15 amino acids. Germline values: CDR1 LNHDA, CDR2 SQIVND (reference sequence). Written as DNA, the CDR3 is TGTGCCAGTAGTATGTTTCAAACGAACACCGGGGAGCTGTTTTTT. Translation: CASSMFQTNTGELFF. Filled out from reference TRBV19 and TRBJ2-2, the complete variable domain reads DGGITQSPKYLFRKEGQNVTLSCEQNLNHDAMYWYRQDPGQGLRLIYYSQIVNDFQKGDIAEGYSVSREKKESFPLTVTSAQKNPTAFYLCASSMFQTNTGELFFGEGSRLTVL.

The rearrangement uses TRBV28 and TRBJ2-2; D is undetermined. CDR3 length: 14 residues. V lost 1 base and J 6 bases, leaving 9 bases between the germline ends. Germline loops: CDR1 MDHEN, CDR2 SYDVKM. The CDR3 region is CASSLSQAAGELFF. DNA of the CDR3: TGTGCCAGCAGTTTATCGCAGGCGGCCGGGGAGCTGTTTTTT. Complete variable domain (other parts from reference TRBV28 and TRBJ2-2): DVKVTQSSRYLVKRTGEKVFLECVQDMDHENMFWYRQDPGLGLRLIYFSYDVKMKEKGDIPEGYSVSREKKERFSLILESASTNQTSMYLCASSLSQAAGELFFGEGSRLTVL.

As concerns this clone: At the DNA level, this CDR3 is encoded by other sequences in the same sample as well. The genes are TRBV28 and TRBJ2-3; D may correspond to TRBD1 or TRBD2 (6 bases each). CDR3 length: 15 amino acids. Per the germline V gene, CDR1 is MDHEN and CDR2 is SYDVKM. V was shortened by 6 bases and J by 0 bases, with 13 bases between the two germline ends. CDR3 nucleotide sequence: TGTGCCAGCAGCCCGAGGGGGGCTAGCACAGATACGCAGTATTTT. Its protein is CASSPRGASTDTQYF.

This chain connects TRBV7-8 to TRBJ1-2; 7 nucleotides match TRBD1. Germline V gene sequence: CDR1 SGHVS, CDR2 FQNEAQ. Losses at the gene ends were 5 bases for V and 7 bases for J; bases not matched to a gene: 10. The CDR3 covers 14 residues. The CDR3 spells CASSPREGAVGYTF. In DNA, the CDR3 is TGTGCCAGCAGCCCTAGAGAGGGGGCGGTTGGCTACACCTTC.

The CDR3 here is CASRPGQGIGKNIQYF. The CDR3 nucleotides are TGTGCCAGCAGACCCGGACAGGGGATCGGCAAAAACATTCAGTACTTC. The chain combines TRBV7-9 with TRBJ2-4; 9 positions agree with TRBD1. Germline loops: CDR1 SEHNR, CDR2 FQNEAQ (reference sequence). V lost 6 bases, J lost 3 bases, and 9 bases stayed unmatched. This CDR3 comprises 16 residues. The full variable domain, completed using reference TRBV7-9 and TRBJ2-4, is DTGVSQNPRHKITKRGQNVTFRCDPISEHNRLYWYRQTLGQGPEFLTYFQNEAQLEKSRLLSDRFSAERPKGSFSTLEIQRTEQGDSAMYLCASRPGQGIGKNIQYFGAGTRLSVL.

This sequence joins TRBV28 and TRBJ2-5, with 7 bases fitting TRBD2. The CDR3 totals 17 residues. V shed 3 bases, J shed 5 bases, and the junction held 15 bases outside the gene matches. CDR1 MDHEN and CDR2 SYDVKM come from the germline V gene. The chain's CDR3 is CASSFDRLAVVGETQYF. The DNA for the CDR3 is TGTGCCAGCAGTTTTGACCGACTAGCCGTGGTCGGGGAGACCCAGTACTTC.

This clone was recorded many times. J is TRBJ2-3 and V is TRBV2, with TRBD2 matching over 10 bases. V gave up 6 bases and J gave up 3 bases; unmatched junction bases: 9. There are 16 residues in the CDR3. Germline V gene lookup returns CDR1 SNHLY and CDR2 FYNNEI. The CDR3 region is CASRPLAGVYTDTQYF. The CDR3 DNA reads as TGTGCCAGCAGACCTCTAGCGGGAGTGTATACAGATACGCAGTATTTT.

This chain connects TRBV6-1 to TRBJ2-3; TRBD1 agrees at 9 bases. J lost 4 bases, V lost 3 bases, and 5 bases had no gene match. The CDR3 extends over 15 amino acids. Germline-derived CDR1 and CDR2 are MNHNS and SASEGT. The CDR3 DNA is TGTGCCAGCAGTGAGAACACAGGGGGCGCAGATACGCAGTATTTT. Its protein product is CASSENTGGADTQYF.

The V and J genes are TRBV13 and TRBJ2-7; 10 bases line up with TRBD2. V trimming: 0 bases; J trimming: 2 bases; junction bases outside the gene matches: 4. Germline V gene sequence: CDR1 PRHDT, CDR2 FYEKMQ (reference sequence). This CDR3 is built from 16 residues. The CDR3 reads CASSLGLAGMAYEQYF. The CDR3 DNA is TGTGCCAGCAGCTTAGGACTAGCGGGGATGGCCTACGAGCAGTACTTC.

This clone showed up just a few times. This rearrangement joins TRBV11-2 to TRBJ2-3, with 12 bases aligning to TRBD2. The V gene end was trimmed by 1 base and the J gene end by 9 bases; junction bases not matched to a gene: 8. The CDR3 has 16 amino acids. The germline V gene has CDR1 SGHAT and CDR2 FQNNGV. The CDR3 bases are TGTGCCAGCAGCTTAGGGGTTCGACTAGCGGGAGTAACGCAGTATTTT. Residues: CASSLGVRLAGVTQYF.

This clone has more than one count but fewer than ten. The chain links TRBV28 to TRBJ2-7; a possible D gene is TRBD2 (5 bases). The ends were cut back, 1 base at V and 0 bases at J, with 13 bases in the middle. The CDR3 consists of 16 residues. Looked up from germline, CDR1 is MDHEN and CDR2 is SYDVKM. The chain's CDR3 is CASSLFGEQNSYEQYF. DNA for the CDR3: TGTGCCAGCAGTTTATTCGGGGAGCAGAACTCCTACGAGCAGTACTTC.

This clone showed up just once. The chain carries TRBV6-7 and TRBJ2-2; weak D call: TRBD2 (7 bases). TRBV6-7 is treated as an ORF (open reading frame) with a function not yet certain. V lost 7 bases and J 7 bases, leaving 16 bases between the germline ends. The CDR3 sequence is 14 residues long. The CDR3 DNA reads as TGTGCCAGCACGGGCGGGAGAGGGGGCGGGGAGCTGTTTTTT. Amino acids: CASTGGRGGGELFF.

This clone was seen a handful of times. The chain has TRBV5-5 and TRBJ2-2; 9 positions match TRBD2. CDR3 length: 19 amino acids. J lost 0 bases, V lost 4 bases, and 13 bases had no gene match. Germline loops: CDR1 SGHKS, CDR2 YYEKEE (reference sequence). The CDR3 loop is CASSHPGLAVFANTGELFF. The CDR3 nucleotides read TGTGCCAGCAGCCATCCGGGACTAGCTGTCTTCGCGAACACCGGGGAGCTGTTTTTT.

This clone came up many times. The chain recombines TRBV11-2 with TRBJ2-2; D unclear. V was cut by 5 bases and J by 3 bases, with 10 bases left in between. The germline V gene encodes CDR1 SGHAT and CDR2 FQNNGV. The CDR3 is 14 residues long. The CDR3: CASSRWSYTGELFF. As DNA, the CDR3 is TGTGCCAGCAGCCGGTGGAGCTACACCGGGGAGCTGTTTTTT.

This clone has only one observation. The V gene is TRBV5-1, the J gene TRBJ2-2; D is unclear. The germline V gene has CDR1 SGHRS and CDR2 YFSETQ. The CDR3 consists of 14 residues. The V and J ends lost 4 bases and 2 bases respectively, with 9 bases between them. The CDR3 DNA reads as TGCGCCAGCAGCCCCCCAAGAAACACCGGGGAGCTGTTTTTT. Translating gives CASSPPRNTGELFF. Based on the CDR3 plus reference TRBV5-1 and TRBJ2-2, the full variable domain is KAGVTQTPRYLIKTRGQQVTLSCSPISGHRSVSWYQQTPGQGLQFLFEYFSETQRNKGNFPGRFSGRQFSNSRSEMNVSTLELGDSALYLCASSPPRNTGELFFGEGSRLTVL.

V gene TRBV7-2 combines with J gene TRBJ2-1; 8 bases align to TRBD1. The CDR3 is 15 amino acids. V was clipped by 10 bases and J by 0 bases; unmatched bases: 8. The germline gives CDR1 SGHTA, CDR2 FQGNSA. CDR3 nucleotides: TGTGCCACCCGGACAGGGTACAGCTCCTACAATGAGCAGTTCTTC. Translation: CATRTGYSSYNEQFF.

The chain combines TRBV6-6 with TRBJ1-3; perhaps TRBD1 as D (5 bases). Germline V CDR1 and CDR2: MNHNY, SVGAGI (reference sequence). This CDR3 spans 14 amino acids. V was cut by 5 bases and J by 6 bases, with 14 bases left in between. The CDR3 bases are TGTGCCAGCAGTACCGGACAAAACCTAAACACCATATATTTT. As protein: CASSTGQNLNTIYF.